These 16 T cell receptor beta chains were sequenced from one sample in a study of T cell repertoires in cytomegalovirus infection. These receptors lack a known antigen. TCRdb analysed the reads with MiXCR anew, one entry per CDR3 protein. The sample lists 900,000 to 950,000 distinct CDR3 sequences; about a third were seen once. Sequences were derived from cultured CD8+ T cells from PBMCs, sampled from culture after CMV antigen stimulation. These receptors all stem from a human donor in good health (CMV status not recorded). Some clones in this sample may be carry-over from other donors' samples.

This clonotype showed up many times. The CDR3 DNA is TGTGCCAGCAGCTTAGGGATGGGCAGGGACGAGCAGTACTTC. It translates to CASSLGMGRDEQYF. The chain employs TRBV7-2 and TRBJ2-7; D possibly corresponds to TRBD1 (5 bases). The CDR3 extends over 14 amino acids. V dropped 1 base and J dropped 5 bases, with 12 bases sitting between them. Germline CDR1 SGHTA, CDR2 FQGNSA. Full variable domain (missing parts from reference TRBV7-2 and TRBJ2-7): GAGVSQSPSNKVTEKGKDVELRCDPISGHTALYWYRQSLGQGLEFLIYFQGNSAPDKSGLPSDRFSAERTGGSVSTLTIQRTQQEDSAVYLCASSLGMGRDEQYFGPGTRLTVT.

In its sample, this clonotype was seen many times. The V and J genes are TRBV7-6 and TRBJ2-5; D not resolved. V was pared by 1 base and J by 5 bases, with 5 bases between. The CDR3 is made up of 12 amino acids. Germline V lookup: CDR1 SGHVS, CDR2 FNYEAQ. DNA for the CDR3: TGTGCCAGCAGCTTAGAGAGGGAGACCCAGTACTTC. The encoded protein is CASSLERETQYF.

This clonotype was observed a few times. The chain employs TRBV7-9 and TRBJ1-1; D possibly corresponds to TRBD1 (6 bases). CDR3 length: 15 residues. V lost 5 bases and J 1 base, leaving 14 bases between the germline ends. From germline, CDR1 is SEHNR and CDR2 FQNEAQ (reference sequence). CDR3 in DNA: TGTGCCAGCAGCCAAACAGGGTCTGGGAACACTGAAGCTTTCTTT. It is translated as CASSQTGSGNTEAFF.

In DNA form, the CDR3 reads TGTGCCAGCAGCGACCCGGGCAGGGCCTACGAGCAGTACTTC. This encodes CASSDPGRAYEQYF. V is TRBV7-6 and J is TRBJ2-7; perhaps TRBD1 as D (5 bases). This CDR3 has 14 amino acids. The germline V gene has CDR1 SGHVS and CDR2 FNYEAQ. The V and J ends lost 5 bases and 2 bases respectively, with 13 bases between them.

At least ten counts were recorded for this clonotype. The chain employs TRBV12-3 or TRBV12-4 and TRBJ2-7, with 8 bases lining up with TRBD1. The CDR3 sequence is 15 residues long. V lost 5 bases and J lost 3; bases outside the gene matches: 9. CDR3 region: CASSRDRNAFYEQYV. The CDR3 nucleotides are TGTGCCAGCAGTCGGGACAGGAACGCCTTCTACGAGCAGTACGTC.

The rearrangement links TRBV3-1 to TRBJ2-5; 8 positions match TRBD1. The CDR3 is 16 residues long. Trimming at V came to 0 bases and at J to 5 bases, leaving 8 bases not matched to a gene. Germline V CDR1 and CDR2: LGHDT, YNNKEL (reference sequence). CDR3 protein: CASSQDWTGKLETQYF. Here the CDR3 DNA reads TGTGCCAGCAGCCAAGATTGGACAGGGAAACTGGAGACCCAGTACTTC.

This clonotype showed up just a few times. The chain links TRBV23-1 to TRBJ2-3; D may be TRBD1 or TRBD2 (5 bases each). TRBV23-1 is flagged as an ORF with uncertain function. This CDR3 has 16 residues. Trimming removed 6 bases at V and 6 bases at J, with 22 bases between. The CDR3 loop reads CASSQTGPETPDTQYF. CDR3 bases: TGCGCCAGCAGCCAAACGGGACCCGAGACCCCTGATACGCAGTATTTT.

This clonotype was recorded at least ten times. J is TRBJ2-7 and V is TRBV6-6; TRBD1 agrees at 10 bases. Germline V gene lookup returns CDR1 MNHNY and CDR2 SVGAGI (reference sequence). V lost 9 bases, J lost 4 bases, and 24 bases stayed unmatched. CDR3 length: 19 amino acids. The chain's CDR3 is CARKGVGSQTGGLDYEQYV. CDR3 DNA: TGTGCCAGAAAGGGGGTGGGCTCTCAGACAGGGGGCCTGGATTACGAGCAGTACGTC.

This clonotype was seen ten or more times. The chain has TRBV6-1 and TRBJ1-5, with 7 bases identical to TRBD1. V dropped 6 bases and J dropped 3; count of bases not matched to a gene: 5. The CDR3 totals 14 residues. Germline V lookup: CDR1 MNHNS, CDR2 SASEGT. CDR3 protein: CASRYTGVNQPQHF. The DNA of the CDR3 is TGTGCCAGCAGATACACAGGGGTCAATCAGCCCCAGCATTTT.

The rearrangement joins TRBV27 to TRBJ1-1, with D unclear. V gave up 1 base and J gave up 5 bases, with 14 bases separating them. The germline V gene has CDR1 MNHEY and CDR2 SMNVEV (reference sequence). The CDR3 runs to 15 residues. CDR3: CASSLFGPQRTEAFF. The CDR3 DNA reads as TGTGCCAGCAGTTTATTCGGACCACAACGGACTGAAGCTTTCTTT.

The V call is TRBV6-2 or TRBV6-3, the J call TRBJ1-1; 8 positions match TRBD1. The CDR3 spans 13 residues. Germline values: CDR1 MNHEY, CDR2 SVGEGT. With 2 bases clipped from V and 7 bases from J, the junction kept 3 bases outside the gene matches. The DNA of the CDR3 is TGTGCCAGCAGTTACGACACAGGGGGTGAAGCTTTCTTT. As protein: CASSYDTGGEAFF.

This rearrangement joins TRBV6-1 to TRBJ2-1; 10 bases align to TRBD1. With 4 bases clipped from V and 5 bases from J, the junction kept 11 bases outside the gene matches. The germline V gene has CDR1 MNHNS and CDR2 SASEGT. The CDR3 runs 17 residues. In DNA form, the CDR3 reads TGTGCCAGCAGTGTTCGGACAGGGGGGACCCGTCACAATGAGCAGTTCTTC. Its protein is CASSVRTGGTRHNEQFF.

CDR3 sequence (DNA): TGTGCCAGCAGCGTAAGACAGGGTCCCTACAATGAGCAGTTCTTC. Its protein is CASSVRQGPYNEQFF. The chain combines TRBV7-4 with TRBJ2-1; 7 nucleotides align to TRBD1. In germline, CDR1 is SGHVT, CDR2 SQSDAQ. CDR3 length: 15 amino acids. The ends lost 5 bases at V and 2 bases at J; junction bases unmatched: 6.

This clonotype showed up many times. The chain carries TRBV7-4 and TRBJ2-7; D gene ambiguous. Germline CDR1 and CDR2: SGHVT and SQSDAQ. The CDR3 runs 16 residues. Trimming cost V 5 bases and J 3 bases, with 20 bases left between them. CDR3: CASSPSGPVKDYEQYV. In DNA, the CDR3 is TGTGCCAGCAGCCCCTCGGGTCCCGTTAAAGACTACGAGCAGTACGTC.

The V call is TRBV12-3 or TRBV12-4, the J call TRBJ2-7; the D is unclear. V lost 5 bases and J 2 bases, leaving 7 bases between the germline ends. The CDR3 extends over 12 amino acids. The CDR3, as DNA: TGTGCCAGCAGTCCTAATACCTACGAGCAGTACTTC. As protein: CASSPNTYEQYF.

As for this clonotype: One end of the junction does not line up with germline, which may come from a read error. The V gene is TRBV7-8, the J gene TRBJ2-1; D gene ambiguous. In germline, CDR1 is SGHVS, CDR2 FQNEAQ. The CDR3 contains 16 residues. The CDR3 protein is CANSLEMGAPYNEQFF. CDR3 in DNA: TGTGCCAACAGCTTAGAGATGGGCGCTCCCTACAATGAGCAGTTCTTC.